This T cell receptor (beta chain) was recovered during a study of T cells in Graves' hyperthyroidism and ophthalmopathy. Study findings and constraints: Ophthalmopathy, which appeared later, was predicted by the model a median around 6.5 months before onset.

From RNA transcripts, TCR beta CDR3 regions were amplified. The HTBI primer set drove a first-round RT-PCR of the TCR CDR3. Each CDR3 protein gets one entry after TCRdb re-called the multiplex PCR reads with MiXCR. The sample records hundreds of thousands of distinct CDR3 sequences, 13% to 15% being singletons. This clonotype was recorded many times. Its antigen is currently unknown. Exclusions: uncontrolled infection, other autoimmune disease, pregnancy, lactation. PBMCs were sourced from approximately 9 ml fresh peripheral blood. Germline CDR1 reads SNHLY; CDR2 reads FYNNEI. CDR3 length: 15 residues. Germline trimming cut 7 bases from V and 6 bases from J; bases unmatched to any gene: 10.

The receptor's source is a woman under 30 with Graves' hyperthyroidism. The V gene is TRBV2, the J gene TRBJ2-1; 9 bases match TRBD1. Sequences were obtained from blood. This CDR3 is CASTRGGQGGNEQFF. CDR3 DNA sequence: TGTGCCAGCACCCGAGGGGGACAGGGAGGCAATGAGCAGTTCTTC.